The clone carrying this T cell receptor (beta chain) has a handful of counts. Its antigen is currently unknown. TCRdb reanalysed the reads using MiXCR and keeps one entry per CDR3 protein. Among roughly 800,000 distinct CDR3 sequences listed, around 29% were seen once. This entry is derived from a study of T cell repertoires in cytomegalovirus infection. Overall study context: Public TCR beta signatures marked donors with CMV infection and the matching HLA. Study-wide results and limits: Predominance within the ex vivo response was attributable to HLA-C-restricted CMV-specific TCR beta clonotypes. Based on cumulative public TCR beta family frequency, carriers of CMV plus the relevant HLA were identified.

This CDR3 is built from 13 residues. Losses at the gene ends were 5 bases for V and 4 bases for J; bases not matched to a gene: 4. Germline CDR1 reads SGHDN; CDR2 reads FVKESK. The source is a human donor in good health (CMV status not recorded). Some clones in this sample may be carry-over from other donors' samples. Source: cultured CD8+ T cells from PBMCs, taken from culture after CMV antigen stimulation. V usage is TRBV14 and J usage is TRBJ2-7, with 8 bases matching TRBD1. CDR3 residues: CASSSRGRYEQYF. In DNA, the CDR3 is TGTGCCAGCAGCTCCAGGGGGCGATACGAGCAGTACTTC. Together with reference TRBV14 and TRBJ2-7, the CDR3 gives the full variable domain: EAGVTQFPSHSVIEKGQTVTLRCDPISGHDNLYWYRRVMGKEIKFLLHFVKESKQDESGMPNNRFLAERTGGTYSTLKVQPAELEDSGVYFCASSSRGRYEQYFGPGTRLTVT.